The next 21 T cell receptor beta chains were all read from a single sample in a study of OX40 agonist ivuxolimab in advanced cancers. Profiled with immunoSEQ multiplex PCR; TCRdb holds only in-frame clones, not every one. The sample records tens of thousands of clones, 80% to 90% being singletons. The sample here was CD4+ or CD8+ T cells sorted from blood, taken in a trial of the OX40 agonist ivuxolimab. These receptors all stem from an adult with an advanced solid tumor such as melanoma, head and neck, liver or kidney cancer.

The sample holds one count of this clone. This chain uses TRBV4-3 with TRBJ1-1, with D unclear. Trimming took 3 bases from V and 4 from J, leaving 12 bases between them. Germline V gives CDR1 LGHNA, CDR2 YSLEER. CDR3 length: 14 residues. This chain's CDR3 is CASSHDGGRTEAFF. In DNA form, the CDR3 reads TGCGCCAGCAGCCATGATGGTGGTCGCACTGAAGCTTTCTTT.

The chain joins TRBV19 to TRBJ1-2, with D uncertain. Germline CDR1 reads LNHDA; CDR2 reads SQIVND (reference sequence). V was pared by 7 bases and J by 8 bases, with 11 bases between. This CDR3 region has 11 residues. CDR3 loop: CASIFRGGYTF. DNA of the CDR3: TGTGCCAGTATATTTAGAGGAGGCTACACCTTC.

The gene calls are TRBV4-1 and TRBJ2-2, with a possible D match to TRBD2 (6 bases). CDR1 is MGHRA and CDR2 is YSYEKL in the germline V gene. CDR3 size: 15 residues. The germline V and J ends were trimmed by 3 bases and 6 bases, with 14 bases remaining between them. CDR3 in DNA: TGCGCCAGCAGCCAGGGACTTGGCCGGGCCGGGGAGCTGTTTTTT. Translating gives CASSQGLGRAGELFF.

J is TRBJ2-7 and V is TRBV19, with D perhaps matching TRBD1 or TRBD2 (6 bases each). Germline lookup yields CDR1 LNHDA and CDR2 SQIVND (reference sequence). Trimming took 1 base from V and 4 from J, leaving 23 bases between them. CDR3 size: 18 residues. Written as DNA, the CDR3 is TGTGCCAGTAGTATAGGGGGGGCTAGCCCCCTCTCTCCTTACGAGCAGTACTTC. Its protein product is CASSIGGASPLSPYEQYF.

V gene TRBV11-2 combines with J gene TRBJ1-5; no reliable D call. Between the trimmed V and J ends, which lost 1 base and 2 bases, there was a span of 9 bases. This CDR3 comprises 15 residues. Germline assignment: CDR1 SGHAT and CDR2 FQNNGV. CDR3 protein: CASSLGQGGNQPQHF. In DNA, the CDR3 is TGTGCCAGCAGCTTAGGCCAAGGTGGCAATCAGCCCCAGCATTTT. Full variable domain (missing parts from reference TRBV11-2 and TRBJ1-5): EAGVAQSPRYKIIEKRQSVAFWCNPISGHATLYWYQQILGQGPKLLIQFQNNGVVDDSQLPKDRFSAERLKGVDSTLKIQPAKLEDSAVYLCASSLGQGGNQPQHFGDGTRLSIL.

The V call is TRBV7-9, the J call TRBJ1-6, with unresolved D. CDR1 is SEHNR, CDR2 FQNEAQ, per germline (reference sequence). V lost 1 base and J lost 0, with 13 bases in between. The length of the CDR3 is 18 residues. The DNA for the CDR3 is TGTGCCAGCAGCTTAGAAGTCGGTTTGAACTCCTATAATTCACCCCTCCACTTT. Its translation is CASSLEVGLNSYNSPLHF.

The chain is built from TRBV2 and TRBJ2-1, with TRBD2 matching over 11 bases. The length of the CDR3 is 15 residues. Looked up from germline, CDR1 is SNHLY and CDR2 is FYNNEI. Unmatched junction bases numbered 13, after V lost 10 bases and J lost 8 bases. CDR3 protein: CATRRLAGGVDEQFF. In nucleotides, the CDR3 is TGTGCCACCCGGAGGCTAGCGGGGGGCGTGGATGAGCAGTTCTTC.

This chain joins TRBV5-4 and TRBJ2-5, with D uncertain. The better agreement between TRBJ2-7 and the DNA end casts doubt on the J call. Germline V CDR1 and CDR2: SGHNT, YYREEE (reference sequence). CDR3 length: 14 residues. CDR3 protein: CASSLGSPSPEQYF. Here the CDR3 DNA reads TGTGCCAGCAGTTTAGGCAGCCCTTCTCCCGAGCAGTACTTC.

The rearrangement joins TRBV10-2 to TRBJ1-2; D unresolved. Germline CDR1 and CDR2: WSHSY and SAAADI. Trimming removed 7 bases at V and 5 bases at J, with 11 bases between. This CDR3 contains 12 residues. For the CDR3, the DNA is TGCGCCAGCATGGGGAGCAGTTATGGCTACACCTTC. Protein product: CASMGSSYGYTF.

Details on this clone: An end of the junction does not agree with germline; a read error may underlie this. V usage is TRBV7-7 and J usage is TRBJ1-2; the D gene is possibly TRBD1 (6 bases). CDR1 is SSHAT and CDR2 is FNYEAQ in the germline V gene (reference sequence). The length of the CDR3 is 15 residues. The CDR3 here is CASSLVDTGLYGYTF. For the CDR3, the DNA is TGTGCTAGCAGCTTAGTAGACACAGGGCTCTATGGCTACACCTTC.

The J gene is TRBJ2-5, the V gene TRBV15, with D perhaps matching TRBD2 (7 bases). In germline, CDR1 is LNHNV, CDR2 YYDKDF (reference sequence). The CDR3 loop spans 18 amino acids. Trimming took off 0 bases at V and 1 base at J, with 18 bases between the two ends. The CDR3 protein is CATSRDLGGGTSQETQYF. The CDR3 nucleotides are TGTGCCACCAGCAGAGATCTGGGAGGGGGAACATCCCAAGAGACCCAGTACTTC.

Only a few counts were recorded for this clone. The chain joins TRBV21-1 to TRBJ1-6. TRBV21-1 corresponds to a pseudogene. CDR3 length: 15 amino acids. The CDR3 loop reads CARGWSAAYNSPLHF. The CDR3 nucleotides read TGTGCCAGAGGTTGGTCGGCCGCGTATAATTCACCCCTCCACTTT.

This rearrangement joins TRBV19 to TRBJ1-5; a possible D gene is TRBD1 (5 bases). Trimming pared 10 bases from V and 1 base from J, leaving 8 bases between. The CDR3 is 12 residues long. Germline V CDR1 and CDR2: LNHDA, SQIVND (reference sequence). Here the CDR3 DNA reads TGTGCCACCCGGGACAGCAATCAGCCCCAGCATTTT. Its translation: CATRDSNQPQHF.

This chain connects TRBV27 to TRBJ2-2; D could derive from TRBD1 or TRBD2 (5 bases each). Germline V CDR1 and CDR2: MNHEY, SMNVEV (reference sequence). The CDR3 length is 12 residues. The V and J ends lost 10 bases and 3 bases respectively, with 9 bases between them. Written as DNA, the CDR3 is TGTGCCATAGGGACCTACACCGGGGAGCTGTTTTTT. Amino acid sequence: CAIGTYTGELFF.

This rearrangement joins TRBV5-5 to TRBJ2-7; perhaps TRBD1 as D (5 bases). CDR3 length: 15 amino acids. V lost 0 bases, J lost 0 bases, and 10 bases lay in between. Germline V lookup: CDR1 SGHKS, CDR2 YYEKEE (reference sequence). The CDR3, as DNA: TGTGCCAGCAGCTTGGGCCAGGGCAGCTCCTACGAGCAGTACTTC. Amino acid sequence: CASSLGQGSSYEQYF.

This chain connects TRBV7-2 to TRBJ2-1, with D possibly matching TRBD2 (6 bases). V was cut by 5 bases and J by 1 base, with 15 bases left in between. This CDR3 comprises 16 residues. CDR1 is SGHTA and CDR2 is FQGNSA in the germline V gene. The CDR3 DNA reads TGTGCCAGCAGCCCCCGACCACTAGCATCCTACAATGAGCAGTTCTTC. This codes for CASSPRPLASYNEQFF.

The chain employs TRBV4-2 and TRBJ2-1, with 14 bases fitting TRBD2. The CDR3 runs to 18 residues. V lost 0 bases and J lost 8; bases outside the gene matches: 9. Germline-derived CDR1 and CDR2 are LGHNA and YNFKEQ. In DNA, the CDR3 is TGTGCCAGCAGCCAAGATGTGACTAGCGGGAGGGAGTGGGATGAGCAGTTCTTC. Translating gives CASSQDVTSGREWDEQFF.

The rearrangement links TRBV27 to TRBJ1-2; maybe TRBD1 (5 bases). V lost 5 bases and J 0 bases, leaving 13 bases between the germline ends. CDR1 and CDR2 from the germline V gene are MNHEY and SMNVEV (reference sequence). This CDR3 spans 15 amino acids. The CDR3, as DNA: TGTGCCAGCAGTATACGCCAGGGCACTAACTATGGCTACACCTTC. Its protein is CASSIRQGTNYGYTF.

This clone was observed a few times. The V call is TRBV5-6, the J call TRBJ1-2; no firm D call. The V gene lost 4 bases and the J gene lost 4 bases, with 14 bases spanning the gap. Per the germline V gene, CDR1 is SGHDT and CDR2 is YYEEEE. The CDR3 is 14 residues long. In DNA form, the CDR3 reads TGTGCCAGCAGCGTTCGTACTTCCACCTATGGCTACACCTTC. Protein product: CASSVRTSTYGYTF.

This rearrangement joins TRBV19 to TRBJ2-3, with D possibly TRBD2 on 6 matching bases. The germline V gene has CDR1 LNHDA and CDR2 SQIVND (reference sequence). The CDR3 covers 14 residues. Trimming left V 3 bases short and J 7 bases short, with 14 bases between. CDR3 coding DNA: TGTGCCAGTAGTATCGAGGACGGAGGGAATACGCAGTATTTT. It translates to CASSIEDGGNTQYF.

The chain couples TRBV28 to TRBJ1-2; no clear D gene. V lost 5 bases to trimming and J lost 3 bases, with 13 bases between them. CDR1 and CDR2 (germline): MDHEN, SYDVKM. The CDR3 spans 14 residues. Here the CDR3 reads CASSQNSDDYGYTF. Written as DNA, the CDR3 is TGTGCCAGCAGTCAAAACTCGGACGACTATGGCTACACCTTC.